These 16 T cell receptor beta chains came from one sample sequenced in a study of T cell repertoires in cytomegalovirus infection. MiXCR, run by TCRdb on the reads, gives a single entry per CDR3 protein. In the table there are 150,000 to 200,000 distinct CDR3 sequences, approximately 28% of which are singletons. Source material: PBMCs. Receptor source: a human donor in good health (CMV status not recorded). Some clones in this sample may be carry-over from other donors' samples.

This clonotype was observed a few times. The chain couples TRBV7-2 to TRBJ1-3, with D possibly TRBD1 on 6 matching bases. The V end lost 5 bases, the J end lost 2 bases, and 13 bases lay between the germline ends. The CDR3 has 15 residues. In germline, CDR1 is SGHTA, CDR2 FQGNSA. CDR3 sequence (DNA): TGTGCCAGCAGCCCCCAGGGGAAAACTGGAAACACCATATATTTT. Translation: CASSPQGKTGNTIYF.

Concerning this clonotype itself: No conserved phenylalanine or tryptophan ends this CDR3, so it is likely a read error. The chain carries TRBV18 and TRBJ2-1; possibly TRBD1 or TRBD2 for D (5 bases each). CDR3 length: 13 residues. V lost 5 bases to trimming and J lost 4 bases, with 9 bases between them. Germline V gives CDR1 KGHSH, CDR2 LQKENI. CDR3 coding DNA: TGTGCCAGCTCATTGGGGGATTACAATGAGCAGTTCCTC. Translating it yields CASSLGDYNEQFL.

The chain is built from TRBV6-2 or TRBV6-3 and TRBJ1-5; D perhaps matches TRBD1 (6 bases). The germline V gene encodes CDR1 MNHEY and CDR2 SVGEGT. V lost 6 bases and J lost 0, with 12 bases in between. The CDR3 sequence is 15 residues long. CDR3 protein: CASSSGVPSNQPQHF. DNA of the CDR3: TGTGCCAGCAGCTCAGGGGTCCCTAGCAATCAGCCCCAGCATTTT.

This clonotype was recorded a few times. The rearrangement joins TRBV7-8 to TRBJ2-5; D is uncertain. This CDR3 is built from 14 residues. With 6 bases removed from V and 1 base from J, the gap between germline ends came to 12 bases. Germline V gene data show CDR1 as SGHVS and CDR2 as FQNEAQ. This CDR3 reads CASSFPIRQETQYF. In nucleotides, the CDR3 is TGTGCCAGCAGTTTTCCAATCCGCCAAGAGACCCAGTACTTC.

The rearrangement uses TRBV4-1 and TRBJ1-2, with TRBD1 matching over 7 bases. The junction had 11 bases not matched to a gene; V was cut back by 2 bases and J by 5 bases. The CDR3 is 16 residues long. Germline values: CDR1 MGHRA, CDR2 YSYEKL. The DNA for the CDR3 is TGCGCCAGCAGCCAACGGATGGGGACAGACCCATATGGCTACACCTTC. It specifies CASSQRMGTDPYGYTF.

This clonotype was counted at least ten times. The chain couples TRBV7-2 to TRBJ1-2; 8 bases fit TRBD1. Germline V CDR1 and CDR2: SGHTA, FQGNSA. The CDR3 loop spans 17 amino acids. The trim removed 4 bases at V and 8 bases at J, leaving 18 bases unmatched. The CDR3 protein is CASSSDPGTGPGRGYTF. The CDR3, as DNA: TGTGCCAGCAGCTCCGACCCTGGGACAGGCCCCGGTCGGGGCTACACCTTC.

The table lists this clonotype with many counts. The chain is built from TRBV7-8 and TRBJ2-1; no reliable D call. The CDR3 runs 15 residues. Trimming shortened V by 1 base and J by 2 bases, and 9 bases separated the two germline ends. Germline-derived CDR1 and CDR2 are SGHVS and FQNEAQ. This CDR3 is CASSLGSRPYNEQFF. The CDR3 DNA reads as TGTGCCAGCAGCTTAGGGTCTAGACCCTACAATGAGCAGTTCTTC.

A few counts support this clonotype. This chain connects TRBV10-3 to TRBJ1-1, with TRBD1 matching over 10 bases. The CDR3 sequence is 13 residues long. J gave up 10 bases and V 2 bases, and 4 bases lay outside the gene matches. Germline V gives CDR1 ENHRY, CDR2 SYGVKD. CDR3 in amino acids: CAISENGQGVAFF. CDR3 coding DNA: TGTGCCATCAGTGAGAATGGACAGGGGGTAGCTTTCTTT.

V gene TRBV29-1 combines with J gene TRBJ2-1, with a possible D match to TRBD1 (6 bases). Germline V lookup: CDR1 SQVTM, CDR2 ANQGSEA. CDR3 length: 15 amino acids. V was shortened by 6 bases and J by 7 bases, with 22 bases between the two germline ends. In nucleotides, the CDR3 is TGCAGCGTGGAACAGGGATGGGATTTTTGGAATGAGCAGTTCTTC. This sequence encodes CSVEQGWDFWNEQFF.

The sample holds one count of this clonotype. A read error may produce the germline difference seen at one junction end. CDR3 in DNA: TGTGCCAGCGGTTACAGTGCTAGCGGGGGGCACAATGAGCAGTTCTTC. Protein sequence: CASGYSASGGHNEQFF. The rearrangement uses TRBV6-2 or TRBV6-3 and TRBJ2-1, with 11 bases lining up with TRBD2. The CDR3 extends over 16 amino acids. Germline-derived CDR1 and CDR2 are MNHEY and SVGEGT.

The CDR3 region has the DNA TGTGCCAGCAGCCAAGGGGGCACCCAAGCTTTCTTT. Translation gives CASSQGGTQAFF. The chain joins TRBV14 to TRBJ1-1, with D maybe TRBD1 (5 bases). The CDR3 has 12 residues. Germline lookup yields CDR1 SGHDN and CDR2 FVKESK. Between the trimmed V and J ends, which lost 1 base and 9 bases, there was a span of 9 bases.

J is TRBJ1-6 and V is TRBV25-1, with D maybe TRBD1 (5 bases). The CDR3 spans 15 residues. V dropped 0 bases and J dropped 10 bases, with 13 bases sitting between them. Germline V gene data show CDR1 as MGHDK and CDR2 as SYGVNS. Here the CDR3 DNA reads TGTGCCAGCAGTGAATACAGGGATTCGGGCTCACCCCTCCACTTT. It translates to CASSEYRDSGSPLHF.

The chain is built from TRBV29-1 and TRBJ1-2; 9 bases are a match to TRBD1. Germline V gives CDR1 SQVTM, CDR2 ANQGSEA. The length of the CDR3 is 11 residues. J lost 8 bases, V lost 7 bases, and 5 bases had no gene match. For the CDR3, the DNA is TGCAGCGCGACAGGGGGATGGGGCTACACCTTC. Residues: CSATGGWGYTF.

The rearrangement uses TRBV5-1 and TRBJ2-3, with TRBD2 identical over 7 bases. The CDR3 loop spans 16 amino acids. J was trimmed by 2 bases and V by 1 base; bases with no gene match: 7. Germline V gene sequence: CDR1 SGHRS, CDR2 YFSETQ. CDR3 region: CASSLSSSGNTDTQYF. As DNA, the CDR3 is TGCGCCAGCAGCTTGTCGTCTAGCGGAAACACAGATACGCAGTATTTT.

This clonotype was seen a single time. The chain links TRBV12-5 to TRBJ2-5; 7 nucleotides align to TRBD2. The CDR3 length is 14 residues. V lost 8 bases, J lost 4 bases, and 10 bases stayed unmatched. CDR1 is LGHNT and CDR2 is FRNRAP in the germline V gene. The CDR3 spells CASHGGGVRETQYF. The CDR3 region has the DNA TGTGCTAGTCATGGGGGGGGGGTCCGAGAGACCCAGTACTTC.

This clonotype was counted a few times. This chain links TRBV6-6 with TRBJ2-7, with D hard to call. Germline CDR1 and CDR2: MNHNY and SVGAGI (reference sequence). Between the trimmed V and J ends, which lost 8 bases and 1 base, there was a span of 6 bases. The CDR3 runs 11 residues. CDR3 nucleotides: TGTGCCAGCCGGCTATCCTACGAGCAGTACTTC. It codes for CASRLSYEQYF.